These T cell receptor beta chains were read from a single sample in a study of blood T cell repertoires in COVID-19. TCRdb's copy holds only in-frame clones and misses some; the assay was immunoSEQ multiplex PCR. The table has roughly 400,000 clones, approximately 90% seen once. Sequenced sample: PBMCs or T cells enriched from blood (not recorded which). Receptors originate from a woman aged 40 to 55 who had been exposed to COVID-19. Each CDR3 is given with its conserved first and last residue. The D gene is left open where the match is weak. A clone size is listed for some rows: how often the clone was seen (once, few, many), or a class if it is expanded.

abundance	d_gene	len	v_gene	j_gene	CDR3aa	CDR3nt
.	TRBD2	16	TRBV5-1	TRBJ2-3	CASSSGLAGNTDTQYF	TGCGCCAGCAGCTCGGGACTAGCGGGAAACACAGATACGCAGTATTTT
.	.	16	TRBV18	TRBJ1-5	CASSPLRLEVNQPQHF	TGTGCCAGCTCACCCCTCAGACTTGAAGTTAATCAGCCCCAGCATTTT
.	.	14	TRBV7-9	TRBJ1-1	CASILTARNTEAFF	TGTGCCAGCATCCTGACAGCGAGGAACACTGAAGCTTTCTTT
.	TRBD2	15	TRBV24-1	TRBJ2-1	CATSVASGRDGEQFF	TGTGCCACCAGTGTGGCTAGCGGGAGGGACGGTGAGCAGTTCTTC
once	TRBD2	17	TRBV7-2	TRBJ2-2	CASSSRVPSGNTGELFF	TGTGCCAGCAGCTCCAGGGTCCCTAGCGGGAACACCGGGGAGCTGTTTTTT
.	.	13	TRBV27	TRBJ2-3	CASSFSLPYTQYF	TGTGCCAGCAGTTTTTCCCTTCCGTATACGCAGTATTTT
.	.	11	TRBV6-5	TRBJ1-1	CASSYMRRTFF	TGTGCCAGCAGTTATATGAGGAGAACTTTCTTT
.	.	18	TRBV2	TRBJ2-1	CASRGAQGGASTYNEQFF	TGTGCCAGCAGAGGGGCCCAAGGGGGGGCCAGCACCTACAATGAGCAGTTCTTC
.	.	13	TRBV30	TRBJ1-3	CAWKNTLGNTIYF	TGTGCCTGGAAGAATACATTAGGAAACACCATATATTTT
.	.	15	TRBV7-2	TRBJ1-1	CASSAQGWRNTEAFF	TGTGCCAGCAGCGCCCAGGGTTGGAGGAACACTGAAGCTTTCTTT
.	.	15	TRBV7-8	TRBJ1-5	CASSLGMAVRQPQHF	TGTGCCAGCAGCTTAGGTATGGCGGTGAGACAGCCCCAGCATTTT
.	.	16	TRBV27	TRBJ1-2	CASSWSGTTVIYGYTF	TGTGCCAGCAGTTGGTCGGGGACAACTGTCATCTATGGCTACACCTTC
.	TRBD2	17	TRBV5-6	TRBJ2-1	CASSGGLAGVGANEQFF	TGTGCCAGCAGCGGGGGACTAGCGGGAGTCGGGGCCAATGAGCAGTTCTTC
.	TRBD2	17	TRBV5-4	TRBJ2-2	CASTPSGGGARAGELFF	TGTGCCAGCACCCCCTCGGGCGGGGGGGCCAGGGCCGGGGAGCTGTTTTTT
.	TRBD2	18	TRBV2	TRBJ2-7	CASSETPRTSGRAGEQYF	TGTGCCAGCAGTGAAACCCCCCGGACTAGCGGGAGGGCAGGGGAGCAGTACTTC